What follows are 22 T cell receptor beta chains derived from one specimen sequenced in a study of blood T cell repertoires in COVID-19. Clones were read by immunoSEQ multiplex PCR, and TCRdb kept only the in-frame ones, dropping some. Of over 200,000 clones listed, roughly 85% are singletons. The sample taken for sequencing was PBMCs or T cells enriched from blood (not recorded which). The receptor source for this set is a young man who had recovered from COVID-19.

This chain links TRBV7-2 with TRBJ2-1, with 10 bases lining up with TRBD2. The V segment lost 5 bases and the J segment 4 bases; nucleotides outside the gene matches: 5. Germline V lookup: CDR1 SGHTA, CDR2 FQGNSA. This CDR3 region has 15 residues. In DNA, the CDR3 is TGTGCCAGCAGCCAGAGCGGGGGGGCGTACAATGAGCAGTTCTTC. This sequence encodes CASSQSGGAYNEQFF.

This clone was counted between two and nine times. The V gene is TRBV4-3, the J gene TRBJ2-7, with D unresolved. Germline assignment: CDR1 LGHNA and CDR2 YSLEER. The CDR3 is 15 residues long. V was trimmed by 0 bases and J by 1 base, leaving 10 bases between them. This CDR3 reads CASSQDYSGSYEQYF. In DNA, the CDR3 is TGCGCCAGCAGCCAAGATTACAGTGGATCCTACGAGCAGTACTTC.

This chain joins TRBV28 and TRBJ1-1, with TRBD1 as a possible D gene (5 bases). This CDR3 has 17 amino acids. V gave up 7 bases and J gave up 5 bases, with 26 bases separating them. Germline CDR1 is MDHEN and CDR2 is SYDVKM. In DNA, the CDR3 is TGTGCCAGCACAGAAGGGGCCCTGAGTGGGCGGGGAACTGAAGCTTTCTTT. Its protein product is CASTEGALSGRGTEAFF. The full variable domain, with the rest looked up from reference TRBV28 and TRBJ1-1, is DVKVTQSSRYLVKRTGEKVFLECVQDMDHENMFWYRQDPGLGLRLIYFSYDVKMKEKGDIPEGYSVSREKKERFSLILESASTNQTSMYLCASTEGALSGRGTEAFFGQGTRLTVV.

V and J are TRBV2 and TRBJ1-2; no firm D call. Trimming left V 7 bases short and J 4 bases short, with 10 bases between. The CDR3 contains 12 residues. Germline CDR1 is SNHLY and CDR2 is FYNNEI. The CDR3 sequence is CASTVEGYGYTF. CDR3 DNA: TGTGCCAGCACCGTGGAGGGCTATGGCTACACCTTC. The complete variable domain, with remaining parts taken from reference TRBV2 and TRBJ1-2, reads EPEVTQTPSHQVTQMGQEVILRCVPISNHLYFYWYRQILGQKVEFLVSFYNNEISEKSEIFDDQFSVERPDGSNFTLKIRSTKLEDSAMYFCASTVEGYGYTFGSGTRLTVV.

The chain combines TRBV7-8 with TRBJ2-7; weak D call: TRBD2 (6 bases). CDR3 length equals 13 residues. The V end was cut by 10 bases, the J end by 4 bases, with 17 bases between. Germline CDR1 SGHVS, CDR2 FQNEAQ. CDR3 region: CATGASVDYEQYF. CDR3 DNA: TGTGCCACCGGGGCTAGCGTTGATTACGAGCAGTACTTC.

V is TRBV9 and J is TRBJ2-1, with 12 bases fitting TRBD2. The CDR3 contains 15 residues. V lost 3 bases, J lost 7 bases, and 5 bases stayed unmatched. Germline V gene data show CDR1 as SGDLS and CDR2 as YYNGEE. CDR3 DNA: TGTGCCAGCAGCGCACCGGGACTAGCGGGTAATGAGCAGTTCTTC. The encoded protein is CASSAPGLAGNEQFF.

This chain links TRBV9 with TRBJ1-4; no clear D gene. Germline V CDR1 and CDR2: SGDLS, YYNGEE. With 0 bases removed from V and 8 bases from J, the gap between germline ends came to 8 bases. The length of the CDR3 is 13 residues. The CDR3 coding sequence is TGTGCCAGCAGCGTAGACGGGAGAGAAAAACTGTTTTTT. This translates into CASSVDGREKLFF.

The V and J genes are TRBV7-6 and TRBJ1-1; 12 bases match TRBD1. This CDR3 has 18 amino acids. Per the germline V gene, CDR1 is SGHVS and CDR2 is FNYEAQ. After removal of 0 bases from V and 1 base from J, the junction contained 6 bases not matched to a gene. The CDR3 region is CASSLAAGTGGPNTEAFF. Written as DNA, the CDR3 is TGTGCCAGCAGCTTAGCCGCAGGGACAGGGGGCCCGAACACTGAAGCTTTCTTT.

The chain couples TRBV4-2 to TRBJ2-2; D is unclear. Trimming cost V 3 bases and J 5 bases, with 13 bases left between them. CDR3 length: 15 amino acids. Germline lookup yields CDR1 LGHNA and CDR2 YNFKEQ. The CDR3 DNA is TGTGCCAGCAGCCATTCCCCGTCGCGGACCGGGGAGCTGTTTTTT. Translation: CASSHSPSRTGELFF.

The chain employs TRBV7-9 and TRBJ1-6, with D possibly TRBD1 on 5 matching bases. This CDR3 is 15 amino acids long. Trimming removed 5 bases at V and 5 bases at J, with 13 bases between. Germline values: CDR1 SEHNR, CDR2 FQNEAQ (reference sequence). CDR3 amino acids: CASSPPPGDNSPLHF. The DNA of the CDR3 is TGTGCCAGCAGCCCCCCCCCGGGGGATAATTCACCCCTCCACTTT.

This sequence joins TRBV4-1 and TRBJ1-5; D ambiguous. CDR1 MGHRA and CDR2 YSYEKL come from the germline V gene. The CDR3 has 14 amino acids. The germline V and J ends were trimmed by 3 bases and 7 bases, with 13 bases remaining between them. The CDR3 sequence: CASSQERVFQPQHF. The CDR3 nucleotides read TGCGCCAGCAGCCAGGAGCGGGTTTTCCAGCCCCAGCATTTT.

The chain uses TRBV24-1 and TRBJ2-1; D is possibly TRBD2 (6 bases). V was trimmed by 5 bases and J by 10 bases, leaving 17 bases between them. In germline, CDR1 is KGHDR, CDR2 SFDVKD. This CDR3 is built from 14 residues. The DNA of the CDR3 is TGTGCCACCAGTGGCTCAGGGACTCCCCACGAGCAGTTCTTC. Protein sequence: CATSGSGTPHEQFF.

The rearrangement uses TRBV24-1 and TRBJ1-1; a possible D gene is TRBD1 (5 bases). Germline V gives CDR1 KGHDR, CDR2 SFDVKD. The V and J ends lost 3 bases and 7 bases respectively, with 11 bases between them. The CDR3 sequence is 13 residues long. The CDR3 DNA reads as TGTGCCACCAGTGATACGACAGCTTTTGAAGCTTTCTTT. Encoded protein: CATSDTTAFEAFF.

The chain has TRBV7-8 and TRBJ2-7; 8 bases are a match to TRBD2. J was trimmed by 2 bases and V by 5 bases; bases with no gene match: 8. From germline, CDR1 is SGHVS and CDR2 FQNEAQ. The CDR3 sequence is 15 residues long. The CDR3 is CASSLLAGPTYEQYF. In DNA form, the CDR3 reads TGTGCCAGCAGCCTTTTAGCGGGGCCTACCTACGAGCAGTACTTC.

The chain joins TRBV28 to TRBJ2-7; D might be TRBD2 (5 bases). V lost 3 bases and J 7 bases, leaving 7 bases between the germline ends. Germline V gene lookup returns CDR1 MDHEN and CDR2 SYDVKM. There are 11 residues in the CDR3. The CDR3 loop is CASSLEVEQYF. CDR3 coding DNA: TGTGCCAGCAGTTTGGAGGTGGAGCAGTACTTC.

In this sample, this clone turned up once. The chain combines TRBV5-1 with TRBJ2-7; the D is unclear. CDR3 size: 13 residues. The germline V and J ends were trimmed by 2 bases and 3 bases, with 9 bases remaining between them. Per the germline V gene, CDR1 is SGHRS and CDR2 is YFSETQ. CDR3: CASSLDDNYEQYF. For the CDR3, the DNA is TGCGCCAGCAGCTTAGACGACAACTACGAGCAGTACTTC.

The rearrangement joins TRBV7-2 to TRBJ1-6, with D unresolved. In germline, CDR1 is SGHTA, CDR2 FQGNSA. V lost 5 bases to trimming and J lost 2 bases, with 16 bases between them. This CDR3 comprises 17 residues. CDR3 bases: TGTGCCAGCAGCCTCAGCGCCGCCGGGACCTATAATTCACCCCTCCACTTT. Its translation: CASSLSAAGTYNSPLHF.

The CDR3 sequence is CATSTGSEGNYGYTF. The CDR3 DNA sequence: TGTGCCACCAGCACCGGATCGGAGGGGAACTATGGCTACACCTTC. V gene TRBV15 combines with J gene TRBJ1-2, with D possibly being TRBD1 (5 bases). Germline CDR1 reads LNHNV; CDR2 reads YYDKDF (reference sequence). This CDR3 spans 15 amino acids. V dropped 4 bases and J dropped 2 bases, with 14 bases sitting between them.

This chain connects TRBV4-1 to TRBJ1-4; 7 bases line up with TRBD1. The J segment lost 4 bases and the V segment lost 4 bases, leaving 9 bases of the junction unmatched. This CDR3 is built from 16 residues. CDR1 and CDR2 (germline): MGHRA, YSYEKL. CDR3 in amino acids: CASSLSWTGSNEKLFF. The CDR3 DNA reads as TGCGCCAGCAGCCTTAGCTGGACAGGTAGTAATGAAAAACTGTTTTTT.

The CDR3 here is CASRGLDRAQETQYF. The CDR3 nucleotides read TGTGCCAGCAGGGGGCTCGACAGGGCCCAAGAGACCCAGTACTTC. The rearrangement joins TRBV28 to TRBJ2-5; 7 bases fit TRBD1. The germline V gene has CDR1 MDHEN and CDR2 SYDVKM. J lost 1 base, V lost 6 bases, and 8 bases had no gene match. The length of the CDR3 is 15 residues.

For the CDR3, the DNA is TGTGCCAGCAGTCCGGGACAGGGACTGGGCTACACCTTC. Residues: CASSPGQGLGYTF. J is TRBJ1-2 and V is TRBV7-2, with TRBD1 matching over 9 bases. Per the germline V gene, CDR1 is SGHTA and CDR2 is FQGNSA. The CDR3 covers 13 residues. J lost 8 bases, V lost 6 bases, and 7 bases had no gene match. The whole variable domain, filled in from reference TRBV7-2 and TRBJ1-2, reads GAGVSQSPSNKVTEKGKDVELRCDPISGHTALYWYRQSLGQGLEFLIYFQGNSAPDKSGLPSDRFSAERTGGSVSTLTIQRTQQEDSAVYLCASSPGQGLGYTFGSGTRLTVV.

This chain links TRBV4-3 with TRBJ1-4; a weak D match, TRBD1 (5 bases). This CDR3 contains 15 residues. Germline CDR1 and CDR2: LGHNA and YSLEER. V lost 1 base and J 8 bases, leaving 14 bases between the germline ends. The CDR3 region is CASSQVTGVEEKLFF. The CDR3 DNA reads TGCGCCAGCAGCCAAGTAACAGGCGTAGAAGAAAAACTGTTTTTT.